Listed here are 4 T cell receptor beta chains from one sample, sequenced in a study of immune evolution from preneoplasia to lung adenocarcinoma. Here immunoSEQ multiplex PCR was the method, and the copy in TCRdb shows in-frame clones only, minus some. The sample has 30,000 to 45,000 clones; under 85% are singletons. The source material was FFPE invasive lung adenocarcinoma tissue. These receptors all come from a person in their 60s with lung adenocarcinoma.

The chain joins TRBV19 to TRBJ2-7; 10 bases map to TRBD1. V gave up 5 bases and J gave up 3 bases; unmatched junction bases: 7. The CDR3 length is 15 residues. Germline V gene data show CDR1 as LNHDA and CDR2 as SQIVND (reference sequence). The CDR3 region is CASSPKGQGSYEQYF. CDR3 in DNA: TGTGCCAGTAGTCCAAAGGGACAGGGGAGCTACGAGCAGTACTTC. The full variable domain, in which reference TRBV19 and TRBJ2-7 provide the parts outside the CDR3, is DGGITQSPKYLFRKEGQNVTLSCEQNLNHDAMYWYRQDPGQGLRLIYYSQIVNDFQKGDIAEGYSVSREKKESFPLTVTSAQKNPTAFYLCASSPKGQGSYEQYFGPGTRLTVT.

The chain's CDR3 is CASSVLAGGFTGELFF. The CDR3 bases are TGTGCCAGCAGCGTACTAGCGGGAGGGTTCACCGGGGAGCTGTTTTTT. The V call is TRBV9, the J call TRBJ2-2; TRBD2 matches at 12 bases. CDR3 size: 16 residues. Germline V gene lookup returns CDR1 SGDLS and CDR2 YYNGEE. V trimming: 1 base; J trimming: 4 bases; junction bases outside the gene matches: 2.

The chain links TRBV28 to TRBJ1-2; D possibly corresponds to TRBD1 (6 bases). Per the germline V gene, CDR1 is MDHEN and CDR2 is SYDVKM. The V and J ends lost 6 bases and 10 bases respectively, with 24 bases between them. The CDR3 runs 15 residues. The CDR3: CASSRRQGTIQSYTF. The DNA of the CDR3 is TGTGCCAGCAGCCGCCGGCAGGGGACTATCCAGTCCTACACCTTC.

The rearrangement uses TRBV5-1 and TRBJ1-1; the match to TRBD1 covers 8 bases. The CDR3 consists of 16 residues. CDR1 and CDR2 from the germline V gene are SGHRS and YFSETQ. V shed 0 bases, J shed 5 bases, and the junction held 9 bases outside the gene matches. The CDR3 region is CASSLGGRGLGTEAFF. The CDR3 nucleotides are TGCGCCAGCAGCTTGGGGGGCAGGGGGCTGGGAACTGAAGCTTTCTTT. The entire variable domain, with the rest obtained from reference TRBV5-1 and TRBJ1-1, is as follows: KAGVTQTPRYLIKTRGQQVTLSCSPISGHRSVSWYQQTPGQGLQFLFEYFSETQRNKGNFPGRFSGRQFSNSRSEMNVSTLELGDSALYLCASSLGGRGLGTEAFFGQGTRLTVV.